A selection of T cell receptor beta chains follows, all from one sample in a study of blood T cell repertoires in COVID-19. The protocol was immunoSEQ multiplex PCR, while the TCRdb copy is restricted to in-frame clones and leaves out a portion. In the table there are about 420,000 clones, around 90% of which are singletons. Input material: peripheral blood. The receptor source for this set is a man aged 18-30 years with COVID-19, enrolled during active disease. The conserved cysteine and the conserved F or W are not part of the CDR3 here. Fields, in order: D gene, J gene, CDR3 length, V gene, CDR3 protein. The D gene is left open where the match is weak.

d_gene: TRBD2
j_gene: TRBJ2-5
len: 12
v_gene: TRBV9
CDR3aa: ASSVASGGETQY

d_gene: -
j_gene: TRBJ1-2
len: 12
v_gene: TRBV5-6
CDR3aa: ASSLREGTYGYT

d_gene: -
j_gene: TRBJ2-4
len: 11
v_gene: TRBV10-3
CDR3aa: ATGEGGGNIQY

d_gene: -
j_gene: TRBJ1-5
len: 15
v_gene: TRBV5-1
CDR3aa: ASSFPARPLGNQPQH

d_gene: TRBD2
j_gene: TRBJ2-1
len: 17
v_gene: TRBV7-7
CDR3aa: ASSPGLAGFQGSYNEQF

d_gene: -
j_gene: TRBJ2-1
len: 11
v_gene: TRBV7-8
CDR3aa: ASSLGTYNEQF

d_gene: -
j_gene: TRBJ2-2
len: 14
v_gene: TRBV13
CDR3aa: ASSFTGQKNTGELF

d_gene: -
j_gene: TRBJ1-3
len: 14
v_gene: TRBV14
CDR3aa: ASSPAGSYSGNTIY

d_gene: TRBD2
j_gene: TRBJ2-5
len: 12
v_gene: TRBV11-3
CDR3aa: ASSLGGGEETQY

d_gene: -
j_gene: TRBJ2-3
len: 14
v_gene: TRBV11-3
CDR3aa: ASSLVSAKSTDTQY

d_gene: TRBD1
j_gene: TRBJ2-5
len: 11
v_gene: TRBV29-1
CDR3aa: SVLDRGQETQY

d_gene: -
j_gene: TRBJ1-1
len: 14
v_gene: TRBV21-1
CDR3aa: ASSPGAGDRDTEAF

d_gene: TRBD1
j_gene: TRBJ1-1
len: 13
v_gene: TRBV6-5
CDR3aa: ASSTQGAQGTEAF

d_gene: -
j_gene: TRBJ2-3
len: 15
v_gene: TRBV5-4
CDR3aa: ASSLGTASGRTDTQY

d_gene: -
j_gene: TRBJ2-7
len: 10
v_gene: TRBV12-3/TRBV12-4
CDR3aa: ASSFAGGEQY

d_gene: TRBD1
j_gene: TRBJ2-2
len: 12
v_gene: TRBV6-5
CDR3aa: ASRDRGITGELF

d_gene: -
j_gene: TRBJ2-5
len: 12
v_gene: TRBV2
CDR3aa: ASGRTRDQETQY

d_gene: -
j_gene: TRBJ2-3
len: 11
v_gene: TRBV6-5
CDR3aa: ASHRDITDTQY

d_gene: -
j_gene: TRBJ1-1
len: 12
v_gene: TRBV5-1
CDR3aa: ASRIGDLGTEAF

d_gene: -
j_gene: TRBJ2-7
len: 13
v_gene: TRBV7-9
CDR3aa: ASSLYGGAPYEQY

d_gene: TRBD1
j_gene: TRBJ1-6
len: 13
v_gene: TRBV15
CDR3aa: ATSKGTEYNSPLH

d_gene: -
j_gene: TRBJ1-1
len: 11
v_gene: TRBV20-1
CDR3aa: SASSTGKAEAF

d_gene: TRBD2
j_gene: TRBJ2-7
len: 12
v_gene: TRBV27
CDR3aa: ASSPWDYPYEQY

d_gene: -
j_gene: TRBJ1-5
len: 11
v_gene: TRBV12-3/TRBV12-4
CDR3aa: ASSQLGNQPQH

d_gene: TRBD2
j_gene: TRBJ2-4
len: 9
v_gene: TRBV6-5
CDR3aa: ASTGRHIQY

d_gene: -
j_gene: TRBJ2-5
len: 11
v_gene: TRBV6-5
CDR3aa: ASRKTDQETQY

d_gene: TRBD1
j_gene: TRBJ1-2
len: 13
v_gene: TRBV7-8
CDR3aa: ASRETGTGNYGYT

d_gene: -
j_gene: TRBJ1-6
len: 13
v_gene: TRBV5-6
CDR3aa: ASTLRGSYNSPLH

d_gene: -
j_gene: TRBJ2-1
len: 15
v_gene: TRBV19
CDR3aa: ASSIGGTGASYNEQF

d_gene: TRBD1
j_gene: TRBJ1-4
len: 13
v_gene: TRBV5-1
CDR3aa: ASSFNQGANEKLF